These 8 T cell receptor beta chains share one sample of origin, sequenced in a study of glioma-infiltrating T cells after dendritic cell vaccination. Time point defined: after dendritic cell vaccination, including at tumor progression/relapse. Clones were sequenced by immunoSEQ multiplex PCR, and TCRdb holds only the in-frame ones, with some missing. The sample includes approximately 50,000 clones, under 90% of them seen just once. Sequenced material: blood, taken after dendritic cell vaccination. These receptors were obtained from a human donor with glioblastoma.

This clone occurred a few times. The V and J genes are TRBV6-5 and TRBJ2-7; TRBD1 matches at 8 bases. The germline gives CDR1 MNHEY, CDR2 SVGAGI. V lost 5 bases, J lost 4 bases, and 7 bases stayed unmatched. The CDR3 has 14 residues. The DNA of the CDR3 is TGTGCCAGCAGTGGCCGCACAGGGGGGTACGAGCAGTACTTC. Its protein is CASSGRTGGYEQYF.

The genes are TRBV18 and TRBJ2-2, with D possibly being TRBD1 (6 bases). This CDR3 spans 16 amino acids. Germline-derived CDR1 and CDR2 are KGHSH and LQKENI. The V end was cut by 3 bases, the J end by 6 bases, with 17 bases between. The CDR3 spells CASSPRAGERAGELFF. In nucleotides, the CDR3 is TGTGCCAGCTCACCGAGGGCAGGGGAGAGAGCCGGGGAGCTGTTTTTT.

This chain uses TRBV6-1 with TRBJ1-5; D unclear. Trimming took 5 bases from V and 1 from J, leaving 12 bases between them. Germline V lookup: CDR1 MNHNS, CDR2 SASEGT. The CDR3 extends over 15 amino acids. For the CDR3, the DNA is TGTGCCAGCAGTTCCCTCGGGGAGAGCAATCAGCCCCAGCATTTT. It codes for CASSSLGESNQPQHF.

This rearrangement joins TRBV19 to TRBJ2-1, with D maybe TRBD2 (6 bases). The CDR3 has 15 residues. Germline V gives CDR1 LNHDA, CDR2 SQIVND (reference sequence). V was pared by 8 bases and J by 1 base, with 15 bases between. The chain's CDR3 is CASADYVVSYNEQFF. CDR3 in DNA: TGTGCCAGTGCGGACTACGTGGTGTCCTACAATGAGCAGTTCTTC.

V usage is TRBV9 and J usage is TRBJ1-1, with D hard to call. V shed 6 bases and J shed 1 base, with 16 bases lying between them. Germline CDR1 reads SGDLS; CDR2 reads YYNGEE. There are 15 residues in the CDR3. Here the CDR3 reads CASTQGRAGNTEAFF. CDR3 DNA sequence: TGTGCCAGCACCCAAGGCCGGGCGGGGAACACTGAAGCTTTCTTT.

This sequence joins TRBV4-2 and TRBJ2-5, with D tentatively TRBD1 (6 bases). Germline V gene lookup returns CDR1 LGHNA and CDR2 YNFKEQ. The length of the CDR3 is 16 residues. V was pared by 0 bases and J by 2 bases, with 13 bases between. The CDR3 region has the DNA TGTGCCAGCAGCCAAGATATACGGCAGGGGCAAGAGACCCAGTACTTC. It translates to CASSQDIRQGQETQYF.

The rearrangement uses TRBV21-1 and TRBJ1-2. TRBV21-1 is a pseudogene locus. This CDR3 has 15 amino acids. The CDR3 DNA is TGTGCCAGCAGCCCCAAGTATGCCCGCGACTATGGCTACACCTTC. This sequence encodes CASSPKYARDYGYTF.

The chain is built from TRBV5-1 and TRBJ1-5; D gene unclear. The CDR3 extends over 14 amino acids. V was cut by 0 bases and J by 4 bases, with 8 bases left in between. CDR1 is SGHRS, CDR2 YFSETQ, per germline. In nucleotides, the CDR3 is TGCGCCAGCAGCTTGGACAGCGGAAATCAGCCCCAGCATTTT. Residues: CASSLDSGNQPQHF.